The 32 T cell receptor beta chains in this list originate from one sample, sequenced in a study of T cells after yellow fever vaccination. TCRdb reprocessed the 5' RACE reads with MiXCR, giving one entry per CDR3 protein. This table holds hundreds of thousands of distinct CDR3 sequences, more than 8.5% found once. The material was PBMCs, obtained on the day of the first yellow fever vaccination. The source of these receptors is a man between 18 and 29 years old who received the YFV17D yellow fever vaccine.

The gene calls are TRBV11-2 and TRBJ2-5, with D perhaps given as TRBD1 or TRBD2 (5 bases each). The CDR3 length is 14 residues. Germline V gene sequence: CDR1 SGHAT, CDR2 FQNNGV. V lost 3 bases, J lost 5 bases, and 13 bases lay in between. CDR3 sequence: CASSLRTGLETQYF. The CDR3 nucleotides read TGTGCCAGCAGCTTGAGAACGGGGCTCGAGACCCAGTACTTC.

J is TRBJ2-7 and V is TRBV5-1; no clear D. CDR1 is SGHRS and CDR2 is YFSETQ in the germline V gene. With 4 bases removed from V and 3 bases from J, the gap between germline ends came to 5 bases. CDR3 length equals 11 residues. CDR3 sequence: CASSGIYEQYF. The CDR3 DNA sequence: TGCGCCAGCAGCGGAATCTACGAGCAGTACTTC.

The chain combines TRBV7-8 with TRBJ2-2, with TRBD2 identical over 9 bases. The V gene's germline CDR1 is SGHVS and CDR2 FQNEAQ. The V gene end was trimmed by 6 bases and the J gene end by 7 bases; junction bases not matched to a gene: 12. The CDR3 runs 16 residues. CDR3 amino acids: CASSTATSGYIGELFF. DNA for the CDR3: TGTGCCAGCAGTACAGCGACTAGCGGCTACATCGGGGAGCTGTTTTTT.

This clonotype was detected a few times. This chain connects TRBV9 to TRBJ2-1, with 12 bases matching TRBD2. The ends lost 5 bases at V and 7 bases at J; junction bases unmatched: 13. The CDR3 has 17 amino acids. The germline gives CDR1 SGDLS, CDR2 YYNGEE. The CDR3: CASSETLAGGLYNEQFF. The CDR3 DNA sequence: TGTGCCAGCAGTGAGACACTAGCGGGGGGTTTGTATAATGAGCAGTTCTTC.

This chain connects TRBV25-1 to TRBJ1-1; perhaps TRBD1 as D (6 bases). Trimming took off 0 bases at V and 9 bases at J, with 14 bases between the two ends. The CDR3 covers 14 residues. The V gene's germline CDR1 is MGHDK and CDR2 SYGVNS. The CDR3 sequence is CASSEYLSGQQAFF. CDR3 sequence (DNA): TGTGCCAGCAGTGAATATCTTAGCGGACAGCAAGCTTTCTTT.

The CDR3 loop is CASSSLVGTGELFF. The CDR3 region has the DNA TGTGCCAGCAGCTCCCTTGTAGGAACCGGGGAGCTGTTTTTT. The rearrangement links TRBV7-7 to TRBJ2-2; D ambiguous. The CDR3 has 14 residues. The V gene lost 4 bases and the J gene lost 5 bases, with 11 bases spanning the gap. The germline V gene has CDR1 SSHAT and CDR2 FNYEAQ (reference sequence).

This clonotype was found a few times. V and J are TRBV18 and TRBJ1-1; no firm D call. The V gene's germline CDR1 is KGHSH and CDR2 LQKENI. Trimming shortened V by 2 bases and J by 1 base, and 11 bases separated the two germline ends. The CDR3 length is 15 residues. In DNA form, the CDR3 reads TGTGCCAGCTCACCAGGGGTATTCGGGAACACTGAAGCTTTCTTT. Amino acid sequence: CASSPGVFGNTEAFF.

This clonotype was counted at least ten times. The chain couples TRBV7-2 to TRBJ1-2; 7 bases fit TRBD1. Trimming took 5 bases from V and 5 from J; bases not matched to a gene: 11. The CDR3 covers 15 residues. Germline-derived CDR1 and CDR2 are SGHTA and FQGNSA. The CDR3 is CASSPTRGLGYGYTF. Here the CDR3 DNA reads TGTGCCAGCAGCCCGACTAGGGGGCTGGGGTATGGCTACACCTTC.

This chain uses TRBV5-1 with TRBJ2-6; D is perhaps TRBD2 (6 bases). Germline CDR1 is SGHRS and CDR2 is YFSETQ. V was shortened by 3 bases and J by 0 bases, with 7 bases between the two germline ends. The CDR3 is made up of 15 amino acids. The CDR3 DNA sequence: TGCGCCAGCAGCTCCGGGAGCTCTGGGGCCAACGTCCTGACTTTC. It encodes CASSSGSSGANVLTF.

The CDR3 sequence: CASKAVTNYGYTF. In DNA, the CDR3 is TGTGCCAGCAAAGCCGTTACTAACTATGGCTACACCTTC. The chain uses TRBV6-2 or TRBV6-3 and TRBJ1-2; D uncertain. Germline values: CDR1 MNHEY, CDR2 SVGEGT. The V end was cut by 7 bases, the J end by 0 bases, with 9 bases between. The CDR3 covers 13 residues.

This clonotype showed up just a few times. The chain employs TRBV11-2 and TRBJ1-1, with 7 bases lining up with TRBD1. Germline V lookup: CDR1 SGHAT, CDR2 FQNNGV. The junction had 6 bases not matched to a gene; V was cut back by 4 bases and J by 1 base. The CDR3 has 15 residues. In DNA, the CDR3 is TGTGCCAGCAGCTCGCCCCGGGACAGGAACACTGAAGCTTTCTTT. Translated: CASSSPRDRNTEAFF. The full variable domain, with the rest looked up from reference TRBV11-2 and TRBJ1-1, is EAGVAQSPRYKIIEKRQSVAFWCNPISGHATLYWYQQILGQGPKLLIQFQNNGVVDDSQLPKDRFSAERLKGVDSTLKIQPAKLEDSAVYLCASSSPRDRNTEAFFGQGTRLTVV.

This clonotype has a count of ten or more. The J gene is TRBJ1-2, the V gene TRBV12-3 or TRBV12-4; D gene ambiguous. This CDR3 contains 14 residues. The V and J ends lost 1 base and 4 bases respectively, with 10 bases between them. CDR3 sequence: CASSLEYGVYGYTF. In nucleotides, the CDR3 is TGTGCCAGCAGTTTAGAGTACGGCGTCTATGGCTACACCTTC.

This clonotype has a handful of counts. The J gene is TRBJ2-3, the V gene TRBV24-1; D is possibly TRBD2 (6 bases). V shed 5 bases and J shed 4 bases, with 12 bases lying between them. The CDR3 extends over 14 amino acids. Looked up from germline, CDR1 is KGHDR and CDR2 is SFDVKD. The CDR3 reads CATSASSDADTQYF. CDR3 DNA sequence: TGTGCCACCAGTGCGTCTAGCGACGCAGATACGCAGTATTTT.

This clonotype was seen a handful of times. The CDR3 region has the DNA TGCGCCAGCAGCTTGGATCGTTTGTCGGGGGAGAGCACAGATACGCAGTATTTT. It is translated as CASSLDRLSGESTDTQYF. The rearrangement joins TRBV5-1 to TRBJ2-3; the D gene is possibly TRBD2 (6 bases). V was shortened by 0 bases and J by 0 bases, with 17 bases between the two germline ends. CDR3 length: 18 residues. CDR1 is SGHRS, CDR2 YFSETQ, per germline.

The chain links TRBV20-1 to TRBJ2-7, with D maybe TRBD1 (6 bases). Germline loops: CDR1 DFQATT, CDR2 SNEGSKA (reference sequence). The CDR3 covers 16 residues. V lost 3 bases, J lost 4 bases, and 22 bases lay in between. This CDR3 is CSASNYRDMSGYEQYF. The CDR3 DNA reads as TGCAGTGCTAGTAACTACAGGGACATGAGCGGTTACGAGCAGTACTTC.

CDR3 sequence: CASSLTRRDQYF. The CDR3 DNA reads as TGTGCCAGCAGTTTAACCAGACGCGATCAGTACTTC. V usage is TRBV12-3 or TRBV12-4 and J usage is TRBJ2-7, with D hard to call. V lost 2 bases and J lost 10, with 12 bases in between. This CDR3 spans 12 amino acids.

The sample holds a few counts of this clonotype. The chain couples TRBV2 to TRBJ1-1; D not resolved. The CDR3 spans 12 residues. The germline V gene has CDR1 SNHLY and CDR2 FYNNEI. Between the trimmed V and J ends, which lost 6 bases and 0 bases, there was a span of 5 bases. CDR3 region: CASSPVNTEAFF. The CDR3 coding sequence is TGTGCCAGCAGCCCGGTGAACACTGAAGCTTTCTTT.

The rearrangement links TRBV20-1 to TRBJ2-5; 10 bases are a match to TRBD1. The ends lost 2 bases at V and 5 bases at J; junction bases unmatched: 5. The CDR3 spans 14 residues. The germline CDR1 and CDR2 sequences are DFQATT and SNEGSKA (reference sequence). The CDR3 DNA reads TGCAGTGCTAGATCGACAGGGGGCTGGGAGACCCAGTACTTC. It specifies CSARSTGGWETQYF.

The chain uses TRBV27 and TRBJ2-1; 10 bases agree with TRBD2. The length of the CDR3 is 18 residues. The V gene's germline CDR1 is MNHEY and CDR2 SMNVEV (reference sequence). V shed 5 bases and J 1 base; nucleotides not matched to a gene: 11. The CDR3: CASSERGGESLSYNEQFF. DNA of the CDR3: TGTGCCAGCAGTGAGCGGGGGGGCGAATCCCTATCCTACAATGAGCAGTTCTTC.

This clonotype was detected a few times. This sequence joins TRBV11-2 and TRBJ1-1; 7 bases align to TRBD1. This CDR3 contains 16 residues. V lost 3 bases, J lost 0 bases, and 7 bases stayed unmatched. In germline, CDR1 is SGHAT, CDR2 FQNNGV. The CDR3 DNA reads TGTGCCAGCAGCTTGTCGACAGGGTGGGTGAACACTGAAGCTTTCTTT. Amino acid sequence: CASSLSTGWVNTEAFF.

This clonotype was recorded a few times. The V gene is TRBV12-3 or TRBV12-4, the J gene TRBJ2-2; D is possibly TRBD1 (6 bases). The V and J ends lost 3 bases and 4 bases respectively, with 12 bases between them. The length of the CDR3 is 15 residues. The CDR3 DNA sequence: TGTGCCAGCAGTTTGAGGGGGAAGCCCACCGGGGAGCTGTTTTTT. Its protein is CASSLRGKPTGELFF.

This clonotype was detected ten times or more. The chain has TRBV7-2 and TRBJ2-5; D is unresolved. The germline V and J ends were trimmed by 1 base and 1 base, with 10 bases remaining between them. The CDR3 has 15 amino acids. Germline lookup yields CDR1 SGHTA and CDR2 FQGNSA. CDR3 nucleotide sequence: TGTGCCAGCAGCTTAGGGTCCCTGTTCCAAGAGACCCAGTACTTC. This translates into CASSLGSLFQETQYF. The variable domain in full, with the rest retrieved from reference TRBV7-2 and TRBJ2-5, is GAGVSQSPSNKVTEKGKDVELRCDPISGHTALYWYRQSLGQGLEFLIYFQGNSAPDKSGLPSDRFSAERTGGSVSTLTIQRTQQEDSAVYLCASSLGSLFQETQYFGPGTRLLVL.

The chain recombines TRBV23-1 with TRBJ2-1, with no clear D. TRBV23-1 is filed as an ORF, its function uncertain. The CDR3 sequence is 16 residues long. Trimming stripped 1 base from V and 4 bases from J, with 14 bases between. CDR3 nucleotides: TGCGCCAGCAGTCAATTTGTAAGGCAGAATTACAATGAGCAGTTCTTC. Amino acid sequence: CASSQFVRQNYNEQFF.

Many counts were recorded for this clonotype. The chain carries TRBV7-2 and TRBJ2-3, with 8 bases aligning to TRBD2. The CDR3 spans 16 residues. The J segment lost 3 bases and the V segment lost 2 bases, leaving 7 bases of the junction unmatched. Germline loops: CDR1 SGHTA, CDR2 FQGNSA. The CDR3 DNA reads as TGTGCCAGCAGCTTATCGGGGGGGGACTGGACAGATACGCAGTATTTT. Translation: CASSLSGGDWTDTQYF.

In its sample, this clonotype was seen a few times. This rearrangement joins TRBV19 to TRBJ2-6; 7 bases agree with TRBD1. This CDR3 comprises 19 residues. V was pared by 8 bases and J by 0 bases, with 16 bases of the junction left unmatched. The germline CDR1 and CDR2 sequences are LNHDA and SQIVND (reference sequence). In DNA form, the CDR3 reads TGTGCCAGTTCATGGACGGGGAGACAGGGTAGCTCTGGGGCCAACGTCCTGACTTTC. Residues: CASSWTGRQGSSGANVLTF.

This clonotype has a count of ten or more. This chain uses TRBV19 with TRBJ1-5; perhaps TRBD1 as D (6 bases). V was pared by 3 bases and J by 0 bases, with 18 bases between. CDR1 and CDR2 from the germline V gene are LNHDA and SQIVND (reference sequence). This CDR3 has 18 residues. DNA of the CDR3: TGTGCCAGTAGTATCCGAAATTTCAGGGGAAATAGCAATCAGCCCCAGCATTTT. Encoded protein: CASSIRNFRGNSNQPQHF.

This clonotype was seen more than once but under ten times. The V and J genes are TRBV19 and TRBJ1-5, with 7 nucleotides matching TRBD1. The CDR3 length is 15 residues. V trimming: 3 bases; J trimming: 4 bases; junction bases outside the gene matches: 6. Per germline, CDR1 LNHDA and CDR2 SQIVND (reference sequence). The CDR3 coding sequence is TGTGCCAGTAGTATGCGGGACAGAGTTAATCAGCCCCAGCATTTT. Translated: CASSMRDRVNQPQHF. The whole variable domain, filled in from reference TRBV19 and TRBJ1-5, reads DGGITQSPKYLFRKEGQNVTLSCEQNLNHDAMYWYRQDPGQGLRLIYYSQIVNDFQKGDIAEGYSVSREKKESFPLTVTSAQKNPTAFYLCASSMRDRVNQPQHFGDGTRLSIL.

This clonotype was counted only a few times. The chain couples TRBV7-3 to TRBJ1-2; 9 bases map to TRBD1. CDR3 length equals 15 residues. Germline values: CDR1 SGHTA, CDR2 FQGTGA. J lost 4 bases, V lost 4 bases, and 7 bases had no gene match. CDR3 bases: TGTGCCAGCAGCTCAGCCGGGACAGGGATCTATGGCTACACCTTC. The encoded protein is CASSSAGTGIYGYTF.

This clonotype was counted between two and nine times. V and J are TRBV6-5 and TRBJ1-5, with 7 bases matching TRBD1. J was trimmed by 7 bases and V by 5 bases; bases with no gene match: 5. This CDR3 comprises 13 residues. From germline, CDR1 is MNHEY and CDR2 SVGAGI. CDR3 in amino acids: CASSIDRAQPQHF. CDR3 DNA sequence: TGTGCCAGCAGTATCGACAGGGCCCAGCCCCAGCATTTT.

The table lists this clonotype with a few counts. V gene TRBV10-2 combines with J gene TRBJ2-1; D may correspond to TRBD1 or TRBD2 (6 bases each). Trimming cost V 3 bases and J 4 bases, with 13 bases left between them. This CDR3 comprises 15 residues. Germline V CDR1 and CDR2: WSHSY, SAAADI. The CDR3 region has the DNA TGCGCCAGCAGTGATTGGGGGGCAGGTTACAATGAGCAGTTCTTC. Its protein product is CASSDWGAGYNEQFF.

In its sample, this clonotype was seen a few times. The chain is built from TRBV29-1 and TRBJ2-7; D ambiguous. V gave up 6 bases and J gave up 3 bases, with 21 bases separating them. Germline CDR1 is SQVTM and CDR2 is ANQGSEA. This CDR3 region has 15 residues. The CDR3 DNA sequence: TGCAGCGTCGGGCTAAAGACGGGCGGTGACTACGAGCAGTACTTC. Its protein product is CSVGLKTGGDYEQYF.

Only a few counts were recorded for this clonotype. The junction differs from germline at one of its ends, possibly a read error. CDR3 DNA sequence: TGTGCCAGCAGCCAAGACGCCTGGACGGGGATCTTT. Amino acid sequence: CASSQDAWTGIF. The chain links TRBV14 to TRBJ1-1; D unclear. The CDR3 is made up of 12 amino acids. Germline values: CDR1 SGHDN, CDR2 FVKESK.